Each of the 18 T cell receptor beta chains below was sequenced from the same sample in a study of T cells in Graves' hyperthyroidism and ophthalmopathy (dated by TCRdb to the late 2010s). Library generation was performed with multiplex PCR. These reads were obtained on an Illumina HiSeq 2000. The TCR beta CDR3 regions were amplified from the RNA transcripts. For the first round of RT-PCR on the TCR CDR3, the HTBI primer set was used together with the Qiagen OneStep RT-PCR kit. The public reads were reanalyzed by TCRdb: fastp trimming at Q25, MiXCR alignment, in-frame beta chains only. Identical CDR3 proteins give one entry, which carries the most common genes and DNA. For this sample there are over 300,000 distinct CDR3 sequences; roughly 13% appear just once. The top ten clonotypes cover approximately 11% of the sample. What was sequenced was blood. These receptors came from a woman aged 55-69 years with Graves' hyperthyroidism.

This clonotype was detected once. The chain joins TRBV20-1 to TRBJ2-3; possible D gene TRBD2, 5 bases. The CDR3 extends over 12 amino acids. CDR1 and CDR2 from the germline V gene are DFQATT and SNEGSKA (reference sequence). Trimming took 3 bases from V and 10 from J, leaving 14 bases between them. The chain's CDR3 is CSARSAGGSQYF. The CDR3 DNA is TGCAGTGCTAGGTCGGCTGGCGGGTCGCAGTATTTT.

This clonotype came up a few times. This rearrangement joins TRBV29-1 to TRBJ1-5; D perhaps matches TRBD1 (6 bases). Trimming pared 2 bases from V and 6 bases from J, leaving 11 bases between. Germline V gene lookup returns CDR1 SQVTM and CDR2 ANQGSEA. This CDR3 is built from 13 residues. CDR3 in DNA: TGCAGCGTTGAATGGGGGCACGGTCAGCCCCAGCATTTT. Translated, it gives CSVEWGHGQPQHF. The full variable domain, with the rest looked up from reference TRBV29-1 and TRBJ1-5, is SAVISQKPSRDICQRGTSLTIQCQVDSQVTMMFWYRQQPGQSLTLIATANQGSEATYESGFVIDKFPISRPNLTFSTLTVSNMSPEDSSIYLCSVEWGHGQPQHFGDGTRLSIL.

The V call is TRBV28, the J call TRBJ1-1; D is undetermined. With 0 bases removed from V and 4 bases from J, the gap between germline ends came to 9 bases. From germline, CDR1 is MDHEN and CDR2 SYDVKM. The CDR3 length is 14 residues. The CDR3 region is CASSLWTGATEAFF. The CDR3, as DNA: TGTGCCAGCAGTTTATGGACGGGAGCCACTGAAGCTTTCTTT.

This clonotype has only one observation. V gene TRBV12-3 or TRBV12-4 combines with J gene TRBJ1-2; D gene unclear. V was shortened by 7 bases and J by 8 bases, with 17 bases between the two germline ends. The CDR3 sequence is 13 residues long. The CDR3 here is CASTTARSGGYTF. The CDR3 DNA is TGTGCCAGCACCACGGCCAGGTCGGGGGGCTACACCTTC.

In DNA, the CDR3 is TGTGCCATCAGTGTCAGGGAGAACACTGAAGCTTTCTTT. It is translated as CAISVRENTEAFF. V and J are TRBV10-3 and TRBJ1-1; D might be TRBD1 (5 bases). The CDR3 consists of 13 residues. Trimming shortened V by 4 bases and J by 1 base, and 7 bases separated the two germline ends. CDR1 and CDR2 (germline): ENHRY, SYGVKD.

There are many counts of this clonotype. The chain is built from TRBV6-2 or TRBV6-3 and TRBJ2-7; D is ambiguous. Germline V lookup: CDR1 MNHEY, CDR2 SVGEGT. The ends were cut back, 5 bases at V and 3 bases at J, with 11 bases in the middle. This CDR3 contains 13 residues. The CDR3 loop reads CASSQPIRYEQYF. In DNA form, the CDR3 reads TGTGCCAGCAGTCAACCGATCCGCTACGAGCAGTACTTC.

This clonotype was detected many times. The chain uses TRBV28 and TRBJ1-5, with 8 positions matching TRBD1. This CDR3 region has 15 residues. V was pared by 4 bases and J by 4 bases, with 6 bases of the junction left unmatched. Germline CDR1 and CDR2: MDHEN and SYDVKM. CDR3 DNA: TGTGCCAGCAGTTCCACGGGACAGGTAAATCAGCCCCAGCATTTT. Amino acids: CASSSTGQVNQPQHF.

The chain recombines TRBV4-2 with TRBJ2-7, with TRBD2 matching over 7 bases. The CDR3 is made up of 16 amino acids. Germline CDR1 and CDR2: LGHNA and YNFKEQ. The ends lost 0 bases at V and 6 bases at J; junction bases unmatched: 11. The CDR3 DNA sequence: TGTGCCAGCAGCCAAGACCAGAGCGGGGAACACGCCGAGCAGTACTTC. Its protein product is CASSQDQSGEHAEQYF.

CDR3 amino acids: CASSLQLTGAKNIQYF. CDR3 nucleotides: TGCGCCAGCAGCTTGCAGCTGACAGGGGCCAAAAACATTCAGTACTTC. This sequence joins TRBV5-1 and TRBJ2-4; 7 positions match TRBD1. CDR1 and CDR2 (germline): SGHRS, YFSETQ. V dropped 1 base and J dropped 1; count of bases not matched to a gene: 5. The CDR3 is 16 residues long.

Concerning this clonotype itself: Being one base from a much bigger clone, this may be a read error. This chain joins TRBV7-9 and TRBJ1-2; 9 nucleotides match TRBD1. CDR3 size: 12 residues. In germline, CDR1 is SEHNR, CDR2 FQNEAQ (reference sequence). CDR3: CAGSWTGDGYTF. The CDR3 nucleotides are TGTGCCGGCAGCTGGACAGGGGATGGCTACACCTTC.

The V call is TRBV9, the J call TRBJ2-3, with D hard to call. The CDR3 runs 15 residues. CDR1 is SGDLS, CDR2 YYNGEE, per germline. Trimming removed 0 bases from V and 4 bases from J, with 12 bases in between. This CDR3 is CASSVGTYGADTQYF. Written as DNA, the CDR3 is TGTGCCAGCAGCGTAGGGACCTATGGGGCAGATACGCAGTATTTT.

This clonotype was counted a few times. The rearrangement links TRBV10-3 to TRBJ2-2; TRBD2 matches at 10 bases. The CDR3 length is 16 residues. V dropped 6 bases and J dropped 0; count of bases not matched to a gene: 4. Germline CDR1 ENHRY, CDR2 SYGVKD. CDR3 bases: TGTGCCATCAGGAGCGGGAGGGAAGCGAACACCGGGGAGCTGTTTTTT. Residues: CAIRSGREANTGELFF.

This clonotype was found many times. The chain combines TRBV24-1 with TRBJ2-1, with 9 bases fitting TRBD2. Germline values: CDR1 KGHDR, CDR2 SFDVKD. This CDR3 has 17 residues. V was pared by 0 bases and J by 8 bases, with 10 bases of the junction left unmatched. In DNA, the CDR3 is TGTGCCACCAGTGATTTGCCCTTAGCGGGAGCAGGGCATGAGCAGTTCTTC. It yields the protein CATSDLPLAGAGHEQFF.

This clonotype has at least ten counts. V gene TRBV5-1 combines with J gene TRBJ2-1; 7 nucleotides align to TRBD2. This CDR3 comprises 14 residues. Unmatched junction bases numbered 8, after V lost 4 bases and J lost 7 bases. Germline CDR1 SGHRS, CDR2 YFSETQ. The CDR3: CASSLRAGGNEQFF. For the CDR3, the DNA is TGCGCCAGCAGCCTGAGGGCCGGGGGGAATGAGCAGTTCTTC.

This clonotype occurred a few times. The rearrangement joins TRBV3-1 to TRBJ2-1; 9 bases are a match to TRBD2. V shed 0 bases, J shed 7 bases, and the junction held 10 bases outside the gene matches. Germline values: CDR1 LGHDT, CDR2 YNNKEL (reference sequence). The CDR3 runs 17 residues. The CDR3 region has the DNA TGTGCCAGCAGCCAAGATCGTAGCGGGAGAACGGGGAATGAGCAGTTCTTC. Translated: CASSQDRSGRTGNEQFF.

At least ten counts were recorded for this clonotype. The rearrangement joins TRBV4-2 to TRBJ2-1; D not certain. This CDR3 region has 16 residues. CDR1 is LGHNA, CDR2 YNFKEQ, per germline. V lost 1 base and J 6 bases, leaving 16 bases between the germline ends. The CDR3 loop is CASSQGLLRSSNEQFF. Written as DNA, the CDR3 is TGTGCCAGCAGCCAAGGTCTCTTAAGGTCTAGCAATGAGCAGTTCTTC.

Ten or more counts support this clonotype. The J gene is TRBJ2-7, the V gene TRBV30; D uncertain. Germline-derived CDR1 and CDR2 are GTSNPN and SVGIG (reference sequence). The CDR3 has 14 residues. Trimming left V 2 bases short and J 0 bases short, with 11 bases between. The CDR3 is CAWSPKMSSYEQYF. CDR3 nucleotide sequence: TGTGCCTGGAGTCCCAAAATGAGCTCCTACGAGCAGTACTTC.

This clonotype was recorded many times. In nucleotides, the CDR3 is TGTGCCAGCAGTGAACCGCCAGGATACACCGAGCAGTACTTC. Protein sequence: CASSEPPGYTEQYF. The chain has TRBV2 and TRBJ2-7, with D uncertain. This CDR3 is built from 14 residues. Germline CDR1 and CDR2: SNHLY and FYNNEI. V shed 2 bases and J shed 6 bases, with 14 bases lying between them.